These T cell receptor beta chains were read from a single sample in a study of blood T cells in healthy people across ages. TCRdb fed the 5' RACE reads into MiXCR, producing one record per CDR3 protein. This sample has about 670,000 distinct CDR3 sequences; 40% to 50% occur once, and the top ten carry around 32%. The sample comprised blood. The receptors stem from an elderly man in good health. The CDR3 runs from the conserved cysteine through the conserved F or W. Each record gives: J gene, V gene, clone size, D gene, CDR3 DNA, CDR3 protein. A D gene is named only where the DNA matches it firmly. A clone size is listed for some rows: how often the clone was seen (once, few, many), or a class if it is expanded.

J: TRBJ2-5; V: TRBV3-1; size: NA; D: NA; DNA: TGTGCCAGCAGCCAAGATCCCCTAGCTGATGGACAAGAGACCCAGTACTTC; CDR3: CASSQDPLADGQETQYF
J: TRBJ2-5; V: TRBV6-4; size: NA; D: TRBD2; DNA: TGTGCCAGCAGTGAGTCTAGCGGGACTGGCTCGGAGACCCAGTACTTC; CDR3: CASSESSGTGSETQYF
J: TRBJ2-5; V: TRBV4-3; size: NA; D: TRBD2; DNA: TGCGCCAGCAGCCAAGGACTAGCGGGGGGGCTCAATTTGGGGGAGACCCAGTACTTC; CDR3: CASSQGLAGGLNLGETQYF
J: TRBJ1-4; V: TRBV20-1; size: NA; D: NA; DNA: TGCAGTGCTAGAGATTTTTGGCAGACAAATGAAAAACTGTTTTTT; CDR3: CSARDFWQTNEKLFF
J: TRBJ2-1; V: TRBV6-2/TRBV6-3; size: NA; D: NA; DNA: TGTGCCAGCAGTTTAACAAGCTCCTACAATGAGCAGTTCTTC; CDR3: CASSLTSSYNEQFF
J: TRBJ2-3; V: TRBV20-1; size: NA; D: NA; DNA: TGCAGTGCCTCCCGGACTTCGGCGAGCGCAGATACGCAGTATTTT; CDR3: CSASRTSASADTQYF
J: TRBJ2-3; V: TRBV29-1; size: many; D: TRBD1; DNA: TGCAGCGTTGAAGAGGGCAGGGGGGATACGCAGTATTTT; CDR3: CSVEEGRGDTQYF
J: TRBJ2-2; V: TRBV12-3/TRBV12-4; size: NA; D: NA; DNA: TGTGCCAGCAGTTTAATCGGGGAGCTGTTTTTT; CDR3: CASSLIGELFF
J: TRBJ2-7; V: TRBV21-1; size: NA; D: NA; DNA: TGTGCCAGCAGCAAAGTGGGACAGGGTCGGATCTACGAGCAGTACTTC; CDR3: CASSKVGQGRIYEQYF
J: TRBJ2-7; V: TRBV29-1; size: many; D: TRBD1; DNA: TGCAGCGTAAAGGGACAGACCGCCTACGAGCAGTACTTC; CDR3: CSVKGQTAYEQYF
J: TRBJ2-7; V: TRBV4-3; size: many; D: TRBD2; DNA: TGCGCCAGCAGCCAAGAAGGGGCGAGGACTAGCTGGAACGAGCAGTACTTC; CDR3: CASSQEGARTSWNEQYF
J: TRBJ2-3; V: TRBV12-3/TRBV12-4; size: NA; D: NA; DNA: TGTGCCTGCAGCAGGGTCCAGGGCTCAGATACGCAGTATTTT; CDR3: CACSRVQGSDTQYF
J: TRBJ2-3; V: TRBV6-7; size: NA; D: NA; DNA: TGTGCCAGCACCCTACCGGAATACGGCACAGATACGCAGTATTTT; CDR3: CASTLPEYGTDTQYF
J: TRBJ2-3; V: TRBV4-1; size: few; D: TRBD2; DNA: TGCGCCAGCAGGATGACTAGCGGGGGTTTTCGGGCGCAGTATTTT; CDR3: CASRMTSGGFRAQYF
J: TRBJ2-7; V: TRBV29-1; size: NA; D: TRBD2; DNA: TGCAGCGTTGTCCCTCTTCCCAGGACTAGCGGGGGTTACGAGCAGTACTTC; CDR3: CSVVPLPRTSGGYEQYF
J: TRBJ1-2; V: TRBV14; size: NA; D: NA; DNA: TGTGCCAGCAGCCAAGACTGGACTTCGTATGGCTACACCTTC; CDR3: CASSQDWTSYGYTF
J: TRBJ2-7; V: TRBV3-1; size: NA; D: NA; DNA: TGTGCCAGCAGCCAAGATCAGGTGGTCTACGAGCAGTACTTC; CDR3: CASSQDQVVYEQYF
J: TRBJ2-7; V: TRBV4-2; size: few; D: TRBD2; DNA: TGTGCCAGCAGCCACTATAGCGGGAGGGACTCCTACGAGCAGTACTTC; CDR3: CASSHYSGRDSYEQYF
J: TRBJ2-3; V: TRBV9; size: NA; D: TRBD2; DNA: TGTGCCAGCAGCGTGGACCGACCGGGAGGGGATACGCAGTATTTT; CDR3: CASSVDRPGGDTQYF
J: TRBJ2-2; V: TRBV2; size: NA; D: NA; DNA: TGTGCCAGCAGTGTGAGCAGGCTTAACACCGGGGAGCTGTTTTTT; CDR3: CASSVSRLNTGELFF
J: TRBJ2-6; V: TRBV21-1; size: few; D: NA; DNA: TGTGCCAGCAGCAAATCGGGGGGTGTAGTTTCTGGGGCCAACGTCCTGACTTTC; CDR3: CASSKSGGVVSGANVLTF
J: TRBJ1-5; V: TRBV20-1; size: NA; D: NA; DNA: TGCAGTGCTAGAGATCGGCAGGGCCCCCGGCACAATCAGCCCCAGCATTTT; CDR3: CSARDRQGPRHNQPQHF
J: TRBJ2-1; V: TRBV30; size: NA; D: TRBD2; DNA: TGTGCCTGGGGAAACCAACCAGGGACTAGCGGGAGTGTTCTCAATGAGCAGTTCTTC; CDR3: CAWGNQPGTSGSVLNEQFF
J: TRBJ2-1; V: TRBV7-9; size: NA; D: NA; DNA: TGTGCCAGCAGCTCGGGACTCTCCTACAATGAGCAGTTCTTC; CDR3: CASSSGLSYNEQFF
J: TRBJ1-1; V: TRBV6-1; size: NA; D: NA; DNA: TGTGCCAGCAGGAACGAACGGACAGATAACACTGAAGCTTTCTTT; CDR3: CASRNERTDNTEAFF
J: TRBJ2-7; V: TRBV7-2; size: few; D: NA; DNA: TGTGCCAGCAGCCCAGGTTGGGCTGACAATGAGCAGTACTTC; CDR3: CASSPGWADNEQYF
J: TRBJ1-2; V: TRBV29-1; size: NA; D: NA; DNA: TGCAGCGTTGCTTGGGGGGCTGAGGGCTACACCTTC; CDR3: CSVAWGAEGYTF
J: TRBJ2-7; V: TRBV25-1; size: few; D: TRBD2; DNA: TGTGCCAGCAGTGGTGGACTAGCGCTCGAGCAGTACTTC; CDR3: CASSGGLALEQYF
J: TRBJ2-3; V: TRBV7-2; size: few; D: NA; DNA: TGTGCCAGCAGCTTAGTTAGAGGGGCGCCAGATACGCAGTATTTT; CDR3: CASSLVRGAPDTQYF
J: TRBJ2-1; V: TRBV29-1; size: NA; D: NA; DNA: TGCAGCGTGGCACACCAACTTACAGGGGGGGCGTTTAAGTATGAGCAGTTCTTC; CDR3: CSVAHQLTGGAFKYEQFF
J: TRBJ2-7; V: TRBV25-1; size: NA; D: NA; DNA: TGTGCCAGCAGTACCGATACGGTGGTCGTTTACGAGCAGTACTTC; CDR3: CASSTDTVVVYEQYF
J: TRBJ2-7; V: TRBV5-1; size: NA; D: NA; DNA: TGCGCCAGCAAAATTACTTACGAGCAGTACTTC; CDR3: CASKITYEQYF
J: TRBJ2-7; V: TRBV12-3/TRBV12-4; size: NA; D: NA; DNA: TGTGCCAGCAGTTTGTGGCGGAACTCCTACGAGCAGTACTTC; CDR3: CASSLWRNSYEQYF
J: TRBJ2-3; V: TRBV20-1; size: NA; D: TRBD1; DNA: TGCAGTGCTAGAGATATTGGGACAGGGAAGACAGATACGCAGTATTTT; CDR3: CSARDIGTGKTDTQYF
J: TRBJ1-2; V: TRBV7-2; size: few; D: NA; DNA: TGTGCCAGCAGCTTAGGGTTTGGGGGGCAGAGTGGCTACACCTTC; CDR3: CASSLGFGGQSGYTF
J: TRBJ2-7; V: TRBV25-1; size: NA; D: NA; DNA: TGTGCCAGCAGTGCCTATATCGGGGCAGCCTACGAGCAGTACTTC; CDR3: CASSAYIGAAYEQYF
J: TRBJ2-3; V: TRBV21-1; size: few; D: NA; DNA: TGTGCCAGCAGCAAATCGGTCAGGGATACCACAGATACGCAGTATTTT; CDR3: CASSKSVRDTTDTQYF
J: TRBJ2-3; V: TRBV11-2; size: many; D: NA; DNA: TGTGCCAGCAGCTTGCAAGGGGGAAGCACAGATACGCAGTATTTT; CDR3: CASSLQGGSTDTQYF
J: TRBJ1-5; V: TRBV12-3/TRBV12-4; size: NA; D: TRBD1; DNA: TGTGCCAGCAGTCGACAGGGAGTTAGCAATCAGCCCCAGCATTTT; CDR3: CASSRQGVSNQPQHF
J: TRBJ2-7; V: TRBV7-2; size: few; D: TRBD1; DNA: TGTGCCAGCAGCTCACCGGGGACAGGGTCTCCCTACGAGCAGTACTTC; CDR3: CASSSPGTGSPYEQYF
J: TRBJ2-6; V: TRBV7-9; size: many; D: NA; DNA: TGTGCCAGCAGCCCAGACACGCCGTACTCTGGGGCCAACGTCCTGACTTTC; CDR3: CASSPDTPYSGANVLTF
J: TRBJ2-7; V: TRBV28; size: once; D: NA; DNA: TGTGCCAGCCTAGGAGACGTCGCCGCCTACGAGCAGTACTTC; CDR3: CASLGDVAAYEQYF
J: TRBJ2-5; V: TRBV3-1; size: NA; D: NA; DNA: TGTGCCAGCAGCCGGCACTCGGCAGGGGAAAAAGAGACCCAGTACTTC; CDR3: CASSRHSAGEKETQYF
J: TRBJ2-3; V: TRBV24-1; size: NA; D: NA; DNA: TGTGCCACCAGTGATTTCAAGGTAGCAGATACGCGGTATTTT; CDR3: CATSDFKVADTRYF
J: TRBJ2-3; V: TRBV4-3; size: many; D: TRBD2; DNA: TGCGCCAGCAGCCAAGAGGGGGGGTCGTGGGATAGCACAGATACGCAGTATTTT; CDR3: CASSQEGGSWDSTDTQYF
J: TRBJ1-6; V: TRBV7-9; size: NA; D: NA; DNA: TGTGCCAGCAGCTTCGACTCACCCCTCCACTTT; CDR3: CASSFDSPLHF
J: TRBJ2-7; V: TRBV21-1; size: NA; D: NA; DNA: TGTGCCAGCAGCAATAAGGTGGACACCTCATATATCAATGAGCAGTACTTC; CDR3: CASSNKVDTSYINEQYF
J: TRBJ2-1; V: TRBV4-1; size: NA; D: TRBD1; DNA: TGCGCCAGCAGCCCCTCAGAGACAGGGCCCCAAGAGACCCAGTTCTTC; CDR3: CASSPSETGPQETQFF
J: TRBJ1-1; V: TRBV9; size: NA; D: TRBD1; DNA: TGTGCCAGCAGCGTAGACCCCACGGACAGGGGGAACACTGAAGCTTTCTTT; CDR3: CASSVDPTDRGNTEAFF
J: TRBJ1-5; V: TRBV6-2/TRBV6-3; size: NA; D: NA; DNA: TGTGCCAGCAGTCACAACAGGGTGGTTCAGCCCCAGCATTTT; CDR3: CASSHNRVVQPQHF
J: TRBJ1-2; V: TRBV29-1; size: many; D: TRBD1; DNA: TGCAGCGTGGGCGGAGACAGGGGAAAGGGCTACACCTTC; CDR3: CSVGGDRGKGYTF